Presented here are 29 T cell receptor beta chains from one specimen sequenced in a study of cytomegalovirus exposure and HLA in healthy donors. The study ran its PCR with 60 Vbeta and 13 Jbeta primers. TCRdb's table, derived via immunoSEQ multiplex PCR, lists solely in-frame clones and lacks some. The table includes about 180,000 clones, roughly 84% detected once. Sequenced: PBMCs. All receptors come from a man under 40 in good health and CMV-seronegative.

The chain is built from TRBV14 and TRBJ1-6, with D tentatively TRBD1 (6 bases). Per germline, CDR1 SGHDN and CDR2 FVKESK. Trimming removed 2 bases from V and 6 bases from J, with 14 bases in between. The CDR3 loop spans 16 amino acids. The CDR3: CASSQLAGTPNSPLHF. For the CDR3, the DNA is TGTGCCAGCAGCCAATTAGCCGGGACACCTAATTCACCCCTCCACTTT.

This clone appeared a few times. The V and J genes are TRBV7-6 and TRBJ1-5, with TRBD1 identical over 7 bases. Germline trimming cut 11 bases from V and 6 bases from J; bases unmatched to any gene: 7. The CDR3 totals 12 residues. Germline loops: CDR1 SGHVS, CDR2 FNYEAQ. CDR3 in amino acids: CAYRGSGQPQHF. CDR3 nucleotides: TGTGCCTACAGGGGATCAGGTCAGCCCCAGCATTTT.

CDR3 in amino acids: CSVERSYNEQFF. In nucleotides, the CDR3 is TGCAGCGTTGAGCGGAGCTACAATGAGCAGTTCTTC. The J gene is TRBJ2-1, the V gene TRBV29-1; the D is unclear. Germline CDR1 reads SQVTM; CDR2 reads ANQGSEA. The CDR3 length is 12 residues. V lost 3 bases, J lost 3 bases, and 6 bases lay in between.

The chain has TRBV6-4 and TRBJ2-3, with D perhaps matching TRBD1 (6 bases). V lost 5 bases and J 6 bases, leaving 12 bases between the germline ends. Germline lookup yields CDR1 MRHNA and CDR2 SNTAGT. The length of the CDR3 is 13 residues. The CDR3, as DNA: TGTGCCAGCAGTCGAGACCAGGGGGATACGCAGTATTTT. Translating it yields CASSRDQGDTQYF.

J is TRBJ1-1 and V is TRBV19; D may be TRBD1 (6 bases). Germline loops: CDR1 LNHDA, CDR2 SQIVND (reference sequence). Trimming left V 6 bases short and J 1 base short, with 9 bases between. The CDR3 length is 13 residues. In DNA, the CDR3 is TGTGCCAGTAGGGGACATAGGAACACTGAAGCTTTCTTT. This sequence encodes CASRGHRNTEAFF.

On this clone itself: It is likely a read error, because the conserved phenylalanine at the end of the CDR3 is missing. The rearrangement uses TRBV7-4 and TRBJ1-5; D might be TRBD1 (6 bases). Germline V gives CDR1 SGHVT, CDR2 SQSDAQ. The CDR3 totals 18 residues. The V end lost 0 bases, the J end lost 2 bases, and 17 bases lay between the germline ends. CDR3 protein: CASSLARTGFWGNQPQHC. DNA of the CDR3: TGTGCCAGCAGCTTAGCGCGAACAGGGTTTTGGGGCAATCAGCCCCAGCATTGT.

The chain links TRBV7-3 to TRBJ2-6; no reliable D call. The germline gives CDR1 SGHTA, CDR2 FQGTGA. The CDR3 spans 16 residues. The V end was cut by 1 base, the J end by 2 bases, with 9 bases between. CDR3 sequence: CASSLMLSAGANVLTF. DNA of the CDR3: TGTGCCAGCAGCTTAATGCTGTCGGCTGGGGCCAACGTCCTGACTTTC.

This sequence joins TRBV28 and TRBJ2-7, with 15 positions matching TRBD2. The CDR3 loop spans 19 amino acids. CDR1 is MDHEN, CDR2 SYDVKM, per germline. With 6 bases clipped from V and 2 bases from J, the junction kept 14 bases outside the gene matches. In DNA, the CDR3 is TGTGCCAGCAGACGACGGGGACTAGCGGGGGGCTTATGGACCTACGAGCAGTACTTC. Translation gives CASRRRGLAGGLWTYEQYF.

The chain employs TRBV30 and TRBJ1-4; D is ambiguous. There are 15 residues in the CDR3. The V gene's germline CDR1 is GTSNPN and CDR2 SVGIG (reference sequence). V lost 3 bases to trimming and J lost 3 bases, with 14 bases between them. CDR3 region: CAWRSLNTANEKLFF. The CDR3 DNA follows: TGTGCCTGGAGGTCATTGAACACCGCTAATGAAAAACTGTTTTTT. The entire variable domain, with the rest obtained from reference TRBV30 and TRBJ1-4, is as follows: SQTIHQWPATLVQPVGSPLSLECTVEGTSNPNLYWYRQAAGRGLQLLFYSVGIGQISSEVPQNLSASRPQDRQFILSSKKLLLSDSGFYLCAWRSLNTANEKLFFGSGTQLSVL.

J is TRBJ2-6 and V is TRBV13; 8 bases match TRBD1. Germline lookup yields CDR1 PRHDT and CDR2 FYEKMQ (reference sequence). The junction had 6 bases not matched to a gene; V was cut back by 6 bases and J by 2 bases. CDR3 size: 16 residues. CDR3 sequence (DNA): TGTGCCAGCAGAGACAGGGGAGGCGCTGGGGCCAACGTCCTGACTTTC. Translating gives CASRDRGGAGANVLTF.

The chain has TRBV30 and TRBJ1-3; maybe TRBD1 (5 bases). Germline lookup yields CDR1 GTSNPN and CDR2 SVGIG (reference sequence). V gave up 0 bases and J gave up 0 bases, with 12 bases separating them. The CDR3 contains 16 residues. CDR3 residues: CAWSVRGFSSGNTIYF. CDR3 nucleotide sequence: TGTGCCTGGAGTGTAAGGGGTTTCTCCTCTGGAAACACCATATATTTT.

This clone was seen only a few times. V gene TRBV15 combines with J gene TRBJ2-5; TRBD2 agrees at 8 bases. Germline V gives CDR1 LNHNV, CDR2 YYDKDF (reference sequence). Trimming at V came to 3 bases and at J to 5 bases, leaving 8 bases not matched to a gene. CDR3 length: 15 amino acids. CDR3 region: CATSSGREGGETQYF. The CDR3 DNA reads TGTGCCACCAGCAGTGGACGGGAGGGCGGGGAGACCCAGTACTTC.

The gene calls are TRBV4-2 and TRBJ2-1; 8 nucleotides align to TRBD1. J gave up 8 bases and V 2 bases, and 11 bases lay outside the gene matches. This CDR3 is built from 16 residues. Germline V gene data show CDR1 as LGHNA and CDR2 as YNFKEQ. The CDR3 loop reads CASSQRGRTGFDEQFF. The CDR3 nucleotides are TGTGCCAGCAGCCAAAGAGGTAGGACAGGGTTCGATGAGCAGTTCTTC.

This clone showed up just once. The chain employs TRBV21-1 and TRBJ1-2. TRBV21-1 is annotated as a pseudogene. The CDR3 is made up of 13 amino acids. As DNA, the CDR3 is TGTGCCAGCAGCAAGTCGGGGAGACGTGGCTACACCTTC. As protein: CASSKSGRRGYTF.

The chain joins TRBV4-3 to TRBJ2-7, with a weak D call TRBD2 (6 bases). CDR1 and CDR2 from the germline V gene are LGHNA and YSLEER. CDR3 length equals 15 residues. Trimming shortened V by 1 base and J by 3 bases, and 13 bases separated the two germline ends. This CDR3 is CASSQARSGGYEQYF. The DNA for the CDR3 is TGCGCCAGCAGCCAAGCGCGATCCGGGGGCTACGAGCAGTACTTC.

V and J are TRBV6-4 and TRBJ1-1; D is unresolved. The V gene's germline CDR1 is MRHNA and CDR2 SNTAGT. Trimming pared 6 bases from V and 1 base from J, leaving 9 bases between. This CDR3 has 13 amino acids. CDR3 in amino acids: CASSRTGNTEAFF. The CDR3 coding sequence is TGTGCCAGCAGCCGCACGGGGAACACTGAAGCTTTCTTT.

V and J are TRBV19 and TRBJ2-1, with D possibly matching TRBD1 (6 bases). Germline CDR1 LNHDA, CDR2 SQIVND (reference sequence). The CDR3 totals 15 residues. Trimming removed 5 bases at V and 12 bases at J, with 23 bases between. The CDR3 loop reads CASSPGQPYIWGQFF. CDR3 DNA: TGTGCCAGTAGTCCAGGACAGCCGTACATTTGGGGGCAGTTCTTC. The whole variable domain, filled in from reference TRBV19 and TRBJ2-1, reads DGGITQSPKYLFRKEGQNVTLSCEQNLNHDAMYWYRQDPGQGLRLIYYSQIVNDFQKGDIAEGYSVSREKKESFPLTVTSAQKNPTAFYLCASSPGQPYIWGQFFGPGTRLTVL.

The rearrangement uses TRBV2 and TRBJ1-2; 10 bases fit TRBD1. Germline CDR1 SNHLY, CDR2 FYNNEI. With 6 bases clipped from V and 6 bases from J, the junction kept 4 bases outside the gene matches. This CDR3 comprises 13 residues. CDR3 nucleotides: TGTGCCAGCAGGAACGACAGGGGGCATGGCTACACCTTC. It translates to CASRNDRGHGYTF. Based on the CDR3 plus reference TRBV2 and TRBJ1-2, the full variable domain is EPEVTQTPSHQVTQMGQEVILRCVPISNHLYFYWYRQILGQKVEFLVSFYNNEISEKSEIFDDQFSVERPDGSNFTLKIRSTKLEDSAMYFCASRNDRGHGYTFGSGTRLTVV.

This clone turned up a few times. The chain couples TRBV27 to TRBJ2-1; the match to TRBD1 covers 7 bases. Germline V gene data show CDR1 as MNHEY and CDR2 as SMNVEV (reference sequence). Trimming cost V 3 bases and J 15 bases; bases outside gene matches: 8. The CDR3 covers 12 residues. CDR3 sequence reads: CASSFSPDRWFF. DNA of the CDR3: TGTGCCAGCAGTTTTTCCCCGGACAGGTGGTTCTTC.

The chain has TRBV9 and TRBJ2-5; maybe TRBD2 (5 bases). In germline, CDR1 is SGDLS, CDR2 YYNGEE. This CDR3 has 16 amino acids. The V end lost 4 bases, the J end lost 0 bases, and 16 bases lay between the germline ends. The chain's CDR3 is CASSSFQPGYQETQYF. Written as DNA, the CDR3 is TGTGCCAGCAGCTCGTTCCAGCCGGGGTACCAAGAGACCCAGTACTTC.

This chain links TRBV19 with TRBJ2-6; 7 positions agree with TRBD1. The J segment lost 2 bases and the V segment lost 4 bases, leaving 14 bases of the junction unmatched. Per the germline V gene, CDR1 is LNHDA and CDR2 is SQIVND (reference sequence). The CDR3 length is 19 residues. The CDR3 region has the DNA TGTGCCAGTAGTAGACCCGGACAGGCCTGGCGCACTGGGGCCAACGTCCTGACTTTC. Encoded protein: CASSRPGQAWRTGANVLTF. Full variable domain (rest looked up from reference TRBV19 and TRBJ2-6): DGGITQSPKYLFRKEGQNVTLSCEQNLNHDAMYWYRQDPGQGLRLIYYSQIVNDFQKGDIAEGYSVSREKKESFPLTVTSAQKNPTAFYLCASSRPGQAWRTGANVLTFGAGSRLTVL.

This clone has only one observation. CDR3 region: CAISGTTNTGELFF. DNA for the CDR3: TGTGCCATCAGTGGGACAACGAACACCGGGGAGCTGTTTTTT. The chain combines TRBV10-3 with TRBJ2-2; the D gene is possibly TRBD1 (5 bases). The germline CDR1 and CDR2 sequences are ENHRY and SYGVKD. V was shortened by 4 bases and J by 0 bases, with 6 bases between the two germline ends. CDR3 length: 14 residues.

The sample holds a few counts of this clone. The chain recombines TRBV6-6 with TRBJ1-5; D is possibly TRBD1 (5 bases). V lost 2 bases and J lost 5, with 13 bases in between. Germline V gene sequence: CDR1 MNHNY, CDR2 SVGAGI (reference sequence). CDR3 length: 15 residues. Written as DNA, the CDR3 is TGTGCCAGCAGTTACCGAGACAGAGACTATCAGCCCCAGCATTTT. Protein sequence: CASSYRDRDYQPQHF.

V is TRBV27 and J is TRBJ2-2, with D possibly being TRBD2 (5 bases). This CDR3 contains 15 residues. Trimming shortened V by 6 bases and J by 6 bases, and 17 bases separated the two germline ends. Per germline, CDR1 MNHEY and CDR2 SMNVEV (reference sequence). CDR3 coding DNA: TGTGCCAGCAGCCCAGTCGTCGGGGTACCCGGGGAGCTGTTTTTT. Protein product: CASSPVVGVPGELFF.

The chain employs TRBV10-3 and TRBJ2-5; 7 bases align to TRBD2. Germline V gene sequence: CDR1 ENHRY, CDR2 SYGVKD. Trimming removed 6 bases from V and 2 bases from J; junction bases left unmatched: 0. The CDR3 spans 12 residues. DNA of the CDR3: TGTGCCATCAGGGGACTACAAGAGACCCAGTACTTC. Its translation is CAIRGLQETQYF.

This clone is a singleton in its sample. V and J are TRBV29-1 and TRBJ1-1, with 7 nucleotides matching TRBD1. Germline loops: CDR1 SQVTM, CDR2 ANQGSEA. V lost 4 bases to trimming and J lost 4 bases; unmatched junction nucleotides: 9. The CDR3 sequence is 14 residues long. CDR3 nucleotides: TGCAGCGTTGGGGCAGGGGGACGTGGCACTGAAGCTTTCTTT. It specifies CSVGAGGRGTEAFF.

This rearrangement joins TRBV28 to TRBJ2-2; TRBD1 matches at 8 bases. CDR1 MDHEN and CDR2 SYDVKM come from the germline V gene. The CDR3 consists of 15 residues. The V segment lost 2 bases and the J segment 4 bases; nucleotides outside the gene matches: 3. The CDR3 nucleotides are TGTGCCAGCAGTTTACCGGGACAGGTCACCGGGGAGCTGTTTTTT. This sequence encodes CASSLPGQVTGELFF. Supplemented by reference TRBV28 and TRBJ2-2, the full variable domain reads DVKVTQSSRYLVKRTGEKVFLECVQDMDHENMFWYRQDPGLGLRLIYFSYDVKMKEKGDIPEGYSVSREKKERFSLILESASTNQTSMYLCASSLPGQVTGELFFGEGSRLTVL.

This clone showed up just a few times. The J gene is TRBJ1-5, the V gene TRBV6-1; 11 nucleotides agree with TRBD1. V lost 3 bases, J lost 4 bases, and 8 bases stayed unmatched. CDR1 is MNHNS and CDR2 is SASEGT in the germline V gene. The CDR3 runs 17 residues. The DNA for the CDR3 is TGTGCCAGCAGTGAGCCGGGACAGGGGGATCCGAATCAGCCCCAGCATTTT. It is translated as CASSEPGQGDPNQPQHF.

For the CDR3, the DNA is TGTGCCAGCAGCTTGGGCGGGTTTACGGACTATGGCTACACCTTC. It yields the protein CASSLGGFTDYGYTF. The V and J genes are TRBV5-4 and TRBJ1-2; no firm D call. The germline gives CDR1 SGHNT, CDR2 YYREEE (reference sequence). The CDR3 has 15 residues. The V and J ends lost 0 bases and 3 bases respectively, with 12 bases between them.